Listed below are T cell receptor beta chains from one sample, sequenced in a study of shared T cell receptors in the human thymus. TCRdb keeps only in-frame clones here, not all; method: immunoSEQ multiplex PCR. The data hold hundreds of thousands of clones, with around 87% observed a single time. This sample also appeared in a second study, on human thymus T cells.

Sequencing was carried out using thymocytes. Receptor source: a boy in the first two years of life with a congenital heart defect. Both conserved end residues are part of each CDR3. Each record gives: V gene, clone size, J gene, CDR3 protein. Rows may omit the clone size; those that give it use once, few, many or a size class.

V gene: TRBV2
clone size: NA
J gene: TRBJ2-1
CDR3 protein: CASSGGLAGGPFRGSYNEQFF

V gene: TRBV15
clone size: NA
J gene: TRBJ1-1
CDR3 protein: CATSTKEGATEAFF

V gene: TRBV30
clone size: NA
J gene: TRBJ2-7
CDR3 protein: CAWSVSHGQGTSYEQYF

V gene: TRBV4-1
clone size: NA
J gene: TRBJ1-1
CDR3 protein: CASSLGTGSRGTEAFF

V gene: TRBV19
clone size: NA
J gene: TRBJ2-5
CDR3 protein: CASSGRLGETQYF

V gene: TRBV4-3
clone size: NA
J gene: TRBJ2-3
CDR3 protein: CASSPRSSGSGRDTQYF

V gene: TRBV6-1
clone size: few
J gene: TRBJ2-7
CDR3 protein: CASSGELGLPSSYEQYF

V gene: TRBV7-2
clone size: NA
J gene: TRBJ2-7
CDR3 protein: CASSGGEESPARHEQYF

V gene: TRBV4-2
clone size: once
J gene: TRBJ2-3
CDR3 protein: CASRQEFKPTDTQYF

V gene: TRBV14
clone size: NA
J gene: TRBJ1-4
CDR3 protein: CASSDTGGGNEKLFF

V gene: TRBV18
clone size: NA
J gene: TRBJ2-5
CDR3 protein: CASSPNDRNQETQYF

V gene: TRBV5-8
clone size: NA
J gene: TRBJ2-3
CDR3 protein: CASSLLITGQGGSDTDTQYF

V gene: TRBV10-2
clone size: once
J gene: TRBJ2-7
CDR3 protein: CASRLTSGNSYEQYF

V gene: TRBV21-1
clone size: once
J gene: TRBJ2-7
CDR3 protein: CASSKEGGADEQYF

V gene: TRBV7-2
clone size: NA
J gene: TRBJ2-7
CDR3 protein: CASSLIAGYEQYF

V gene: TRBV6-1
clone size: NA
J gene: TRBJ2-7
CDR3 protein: CASSETSGGLPLIEQYF

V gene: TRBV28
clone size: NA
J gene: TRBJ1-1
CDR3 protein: CASSTLAGLNTEAFF

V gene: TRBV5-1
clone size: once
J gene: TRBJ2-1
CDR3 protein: CASSGPEPGQGDNEQFF

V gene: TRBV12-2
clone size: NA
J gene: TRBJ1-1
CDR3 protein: CASRPDREGSLSAFF

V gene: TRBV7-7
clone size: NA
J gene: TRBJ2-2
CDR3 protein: CASSSETSGSPGELFF

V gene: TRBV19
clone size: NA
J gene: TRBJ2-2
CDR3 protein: CASSIRLSGELFF

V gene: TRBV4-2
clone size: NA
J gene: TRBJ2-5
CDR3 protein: CASSQESGGNQETQYF

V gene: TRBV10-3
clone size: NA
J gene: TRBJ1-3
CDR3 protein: CAISESIGGISGNTIYF

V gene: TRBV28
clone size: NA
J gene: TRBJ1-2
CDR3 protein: CASSSMVQSGGYTF

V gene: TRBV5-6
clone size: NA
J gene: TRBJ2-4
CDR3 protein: CASNRWNPGTPRRDIQYF

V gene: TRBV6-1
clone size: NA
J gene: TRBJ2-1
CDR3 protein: CASSSWTSCKFF

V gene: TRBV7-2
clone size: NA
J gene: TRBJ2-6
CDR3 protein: CASSLVRAATSGANVLTF

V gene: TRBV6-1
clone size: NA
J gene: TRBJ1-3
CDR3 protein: CASPGQGLSGNTIYF

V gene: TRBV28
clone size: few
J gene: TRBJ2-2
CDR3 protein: CASSLIAGRDTGELFF

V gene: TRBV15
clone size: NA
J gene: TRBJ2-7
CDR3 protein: CATSRDSGTGRRTYEQYF

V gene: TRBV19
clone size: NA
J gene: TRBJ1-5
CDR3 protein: CASSILSGFDQPQHF

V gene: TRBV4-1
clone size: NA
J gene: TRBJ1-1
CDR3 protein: CASSQDPPTSMNTEAFF

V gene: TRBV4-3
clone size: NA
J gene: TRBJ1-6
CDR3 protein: CASSQDPGVGSPLHF

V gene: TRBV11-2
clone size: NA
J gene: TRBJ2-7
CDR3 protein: CASSLHRPNSYEQYF

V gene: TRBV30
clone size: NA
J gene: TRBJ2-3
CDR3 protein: CAWKSVRQGLTDTQYF

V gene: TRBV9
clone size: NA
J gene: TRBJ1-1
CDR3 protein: CASSVRQNTEAFF

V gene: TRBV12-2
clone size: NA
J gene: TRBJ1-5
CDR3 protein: CASRLVPGGQSGGNQPQHF

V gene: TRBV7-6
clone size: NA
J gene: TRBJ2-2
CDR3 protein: CATGEPGELFF

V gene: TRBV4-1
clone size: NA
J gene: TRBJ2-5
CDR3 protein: CASSQKTSGDLYQETQYF

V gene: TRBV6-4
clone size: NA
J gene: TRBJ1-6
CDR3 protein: CASSPTGEYNSPLHF

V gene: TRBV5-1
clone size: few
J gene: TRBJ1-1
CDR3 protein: CASSWGGRAFF

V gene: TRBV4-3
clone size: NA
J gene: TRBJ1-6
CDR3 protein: CASSQGQDSNSPLHF

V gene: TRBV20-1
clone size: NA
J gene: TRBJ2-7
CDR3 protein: CSAPTGGEQYF

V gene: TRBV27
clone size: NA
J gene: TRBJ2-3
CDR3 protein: CATRIIARGPYDTQYF

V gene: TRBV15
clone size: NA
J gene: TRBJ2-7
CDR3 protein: CATSRGGTSAKKSYEQYF

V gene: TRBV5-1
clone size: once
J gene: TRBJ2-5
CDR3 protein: CASSYGTSGGAKQETQYF

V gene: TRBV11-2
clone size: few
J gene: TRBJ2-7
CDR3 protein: CASAWTSGSWGEQYF

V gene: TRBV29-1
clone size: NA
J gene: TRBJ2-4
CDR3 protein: CSVVTGGRNENIQYF

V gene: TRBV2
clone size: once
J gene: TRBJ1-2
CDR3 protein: CASSGTGIFYTF

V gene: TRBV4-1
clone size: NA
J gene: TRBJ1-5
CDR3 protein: CASSQVGGNSNQPQHF

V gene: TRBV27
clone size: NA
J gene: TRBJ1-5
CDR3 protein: CASSSQGDNQPQHF

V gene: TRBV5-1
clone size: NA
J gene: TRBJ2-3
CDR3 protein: CASRTKERSTDTQYF

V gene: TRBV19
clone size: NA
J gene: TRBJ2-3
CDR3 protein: CASSADRLGSTDTQYF